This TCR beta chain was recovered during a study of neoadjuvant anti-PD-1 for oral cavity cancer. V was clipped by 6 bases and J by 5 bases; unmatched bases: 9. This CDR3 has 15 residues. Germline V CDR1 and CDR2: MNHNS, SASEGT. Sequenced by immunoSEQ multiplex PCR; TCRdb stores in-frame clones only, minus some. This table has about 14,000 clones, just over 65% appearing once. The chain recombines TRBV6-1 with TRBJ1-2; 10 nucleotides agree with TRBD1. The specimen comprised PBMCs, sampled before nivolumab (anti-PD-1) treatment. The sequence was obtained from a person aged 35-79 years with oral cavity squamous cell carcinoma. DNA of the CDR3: TGTGCCAGCAGCCGTCCGGGACAGGGGAGGTATGGCTACACCTTC. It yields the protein CASSRPGQGRYGYTF.